The 15 T cell receptor beta chains below were found in one sample sequenced in a study of blood T cell repertoires in COVID-19. Profiling relied on immunoSEQ multiplex PCR, and the TCRdb table lists in-frame clones only, not all of them. The sample contains some 320,000 clones, about 91% of which appear only once. Sequencing used peripheral blood. These receptors were collected from a woman aged 25 to 45 who had recovered from COVID-19.

This clone has just one count. The chain combines TRBV7-3 with TRBJ1-1, with D possibly being TRBD1 (6 bases). Trimming stripped 4 bases from V and 4 bases from J, with 10 bases between. This CDR3 is built from 13 residues. Per the germline V gene, CDR1 is SGHTA and CDR2 is FQGTGA. Here the CDR3 DNA reads TGTGCCAGCAGCTCTACAGGGACCACTGAAGCTTTCTTT. It is translated as CASSSTGTTEAFF.

This chain connects TRBV5-1 to TRBJ1-5; D uncertain. The CDR3 contains 15 residues. The germline gives CDR1 SGHRS, CDR2 YFSETQ. The V and J ends lost 0 bases and 5 bases respectively, with 12 bases between them. The CDR3 sequence is CASSLEGRRDQPQHF. The CDR3 coding sequence is TGCGCCAGCAGCTTGGAGGGAAGGCGGGATCAGCCCCAGCATTTT.

This chain uses TRBV11-2 with TRBJ1-5, with D tentatively TRBD1 (5 bases). CDR1 is SGHAT and CDR2 is FQNNGV in the germline V gene. There are 17 residues in the CDR3. V lost 4 bases and J 9 bases, leaving 25 bases between the germline ends. The CDR3 sequence is CASSSPKGSGYKGPQHF. The CDR3 nucleotides are TGTGCCAGCAGCTCTCCCAAGGGGTCAGGGTACAAAGGGCCCCAGCATTTT.

This sequence joins TRBV5-1 and TRBJ2-7; weak D call: TRBD1 (6 bases). Trimming pared 5 bases from V and 1 base from J, leaving 13 bases between. This CDR3 is 14 amino acids long. CDR1 and CDR2 (germline): SGHRS, YFSETQ. CDR3: CASRPDSRSYEQYF. The CDR3 bases are TGCGCCAGCAGACCGGACAGCAGATCCTACGAGCAGTACTTC.

The table lists this clone with a count of one. The chain carries TRBV7-6 and TRBJ2-7, with D uncertain. V lost 0 bases, J lost 3 bases, and 15 bases lay in between. This CDR3 has 16 residues. Looked up from germline, CDR1 is SGHVS and CDR2 is FNYEAQ. This CDR3 reads CASSLAVAQAHYEQYF. In nucleotides, the CDR3 is TGTGCCAGCAGCTTAGCCGTCGCGCAGGCCCACTACGAGCAGTACTTC. Supplemented by reference TRBV7-6 and TRBJ2-7, the full variable domain reads GAGVSQSPRYKVTKRGQDVALRCDPISGHVSLYWYRQALGQGPEFLTYFNYEAQQDKSGLPNDRFSAERPEGSISTLTIQRTEQRDSAMYRCASSLAVAQAHYEQYFGPGTRLTVT.

The chain employs TRBV4-1 and TRBJ1-3, with D unresolved. The V and J ends lost 5 bases and 0 bases respectively, with 8 bases between them. The CDR3 has 14 amino acids. CDR1 and CDR2 (germline): MGHRA, YSYEKL. The CDR3 loop is CASSFIFSGNTIYF. For the CDR3, the DNA is TGCGCCAGCAGCTTTATTTTCTCTGGAAACACCATATATTTT.

This rearrangement joins TRBV4-1 to TRBJ1-1; D remains ambiguous. CDR1 is MGHRA, CDR2 YSYEKL, per germline. The CDR3 sequence is 13 residues long. Trimming left V 4 bases short and J 1 base short, with 7 bases between. The chain's CDR3 is CASSPTANTEAFF. Here the CDR3 DNA reads TGCGCCAGCAGCCCTACAGCGAACACTGAAGCTTTCTTT.

The V and J genes are TRBV27 and TRBJ2-7; tentatively, D is TRBD2 (6 bases). The V gene's germline CDR1 is MNHEY and CDR2 SMNVEV (reference sequence). The CDR3 covers 13 residues. V was shortened by 7 bases and J by 0 bases, with 10 bases between the two germline ends. For the CDR3, the DNA is TGTGCCAGCAAGCAGGGACTCTCCTACGAGCAGTACTTC. This gives the protein CASKQGLSYEQYF.

There are a few counts of this clone. Other nucleotide sequences from this sample produce the same CDR3. CDR3 residues: CASSEVGGDQPQHF. Here the CDR3 DNA reads TGTGCCAGCAGTGAAGTAGGGGGTGATCAGCCCCAGCATTTT. The V call is TRBV2, the J call TRBJ1-5; possible D gene TRBD1, 6 bases. Germline V gene sequence: CDR1 SNHLY, CDR2 FYNNEI. V was clipped by 1 base and J by 5 bases, with 9 bases between them. This CDR3 comprises 14 residues.

The rearrangement uses TRBV5-4 and TRBJ1-1, with D perhaps TRBD1 (5 bases). Germline V lookup: CDR1 SGHNT, CDR2 YYREEE (reference sequence). The CDR3 totals 13 residues. Trimming left V 4 bases short and J 3 bases short, with 10 bases between. The CDR3 bases are TGTGCCAGCAGCACCAGGGAGGACACTGAAGCTTTCTTT. Residues: CASSTREDTEAFF. The full variable domain, its missing parts supplied by reference TRBV5-4 and TRBJ1-1, is ETGVTQSPTHLIKTRGQQVTLRCSSQSGHNTVSWYQQALGQGPQFIFQYYREEENGRGNFPPRFSGLQFPNYSSELNVNALELDDSALYLCASSTREDTEAFFGQGTRLTVV.

Remarks on this clone: The sample has other DNA sequences that encode this CDR3 too. This chain links TRBV19 with TRBJ1-5; D is ambiguous. V was clipped by 8 bases and J by 0 bases, with 11 bases between them. This CDR3 is 14 amino acids long. From germline, CDR1 is LNHDA and CDR2 SQIVND (reference sequence). CDR3 DNA sequence: TGTGCCAGTCTCGAGGGATATAGCAATCAGCCCCAGCATTTT. Translated: CASLEGYSNQPQHF.

The DNA for the CDR3 is TGTGCCAGCAGCTTAGAACGATACACCAATGAGCAGTTCTTC. Its protein is CASSLERYTNEQFF. This chain uses TRBV11-2 with TRBJ2-1; D is uncertain. Trimming took off 0 bases at V and 6 bases at J, with 9 bases between the two ends. The CDR3 is 14 residues long. Germline V gives CDR1 SGHAT, CDR2 FQNNGV.

This rearrangement joins TRBV19 to TRBJ2-1; D ambiguous. The V and J ends lost 0 bases and 5 bases respectively, with 11 bases between them. The CDR3 contains 15 residues. CDR1 is LNHDA and CDR2 is SQIVND in the germline V gene (reference sequence). CDR3 sequence (DNA): TGTGCCAGTAGTATAGACCCCTCCATAGACAATGAGCAGTTCTTC. Its protein product is CASSIDPSIDNEQFF.

This clone was counted between two and nine times. The genes are TRBV5-1 and TRBJ2-3, with a weak D call TRBD2 (5 bases). The CDR3 spans 14 residues. Trimming stripped 4 bases from V and 4 bases from J, with 13 bases between. CDR1 and CDR2 from the germline V gene are SGHRS and YFSETQ. CDR3 region: CASSATNSADTQYF. CDR3 DNA sequence: TGCGCCAGCAGCGCGACAAATAGCGCAGATACGCAGTATTTT.

The V gene is TRBV7-6, the J gene TRBJ2-1; 10 nucleotides line up with TRBD2. V gave up 4 bases and J gave up 8 bases; unmatched junction bases: 11. This CDR3 contains 16 residues. Germline lookup yields CDR1 SGHVS and CDR2 FNYEAQ. The CDR3 protein is CASSSLLSGGFHEQFF. In DNA, the CDR3 is TGTGCCAGCAGCTCCTTACTTAGCGGGGGGTTTCATGAGCAGTTCTTC.